This T cell receptor (beta chain) was obtained from a study of human T cells and chemical hapten exposure. Study summary: An area of 2 cm by approximately 2 cm on upper inner arm skin received 2% DPC for sensitization. After 6 days, upper back 0.01% DPC patch tests were scored. Study-level results: Expanded TCR sets contained significantly more large CDR3 similarity clusters than controls.

As to time point: patch test 2, 6 weeks after DPC sensitization. Treatment in this sample: therapeutic diphenylcyclopropenone sensitization with weekly scalp DPC. TCRdb re-called the RACE reads through MiXCR, storing one row per CDR3 protein. Of tens of thousands of distinct CDR3 sequences listed, roughly a tenth are singletons. This CDR3 spans 14 amino acids. From germline, CDR1 is SQVTM and CDR2 ANQGSEA. The trim removed 6 bases at V and 4 bases at J, leaving 9 bases unmatched. At least ten counts were recorded for this clonotype. Its antigen is currently unknown. The chain combines TRBV29-1 with TRBJ1-2, with 9 bases fitting TRBD1. The sequence was obtained from a woman in her 30s with alopecia areata. Some clones in this sample may be carry-over from other donors' samples. Source: whole blood, taken in connection with sensitization to the hapten diphenylcyclopropenone (DPC). CDR3 DNA: TGCAGCGTGCCGGGACAGGGAGGATTCTATGGCTACACCTTC. Its protein is CSVPGQGGFYGYTF.